Each of the 9 T cell receptor beta chains below was sequenced from the same sample in a study of naive and memory T cell subsets. Both TRBC1 and TRBC2 were covered by a beta constant-region primer of two equimolar oligonucleotides. TCRdb recomputed calls from the UMI-ligation and nested PCR reads with MiXCR, one row per CDR3 protein. The sample has tens of thousands of distinct CDR3 sequences, roughly 13% seen once. Sequencing was performed on effector memory CD4+ T cells from blood. The subset denotes: effector memory, CD45RA- CD27-. Every receptor here comes from a human donor in good health.

This rearrangement joins TRBV12-3 or TRBV12-4 to TRBJ1-6; 7 bases line up with TRBD1. The V gene end was trimmed by 5 bases and the J gene end by 10 bases; junction bases not matched to a gene: 8. This CDR3 spans 14 amino acids. The DNA for the CDR3 is TGTGCCAGCAGTCAACAGGGGTCGGGCTCACCCCTCCACTTT. It codes for CASSQQGSGSPLHF.

The sample holds a few counts of this clonotype. The rearrangement uses TRBV20-1 and TRBJ1-6; a weak D match, TRBD1 (6 bases). The V end was cut by 2 bases, the J end by 5 bases, with 22 bases between. The germline V gene encodes CDR1 DFQATT and CDR2 SNEGSKA (reference sequence). The CDR3 is 18 amino acids. The CDR3 spells CSARPRGGTPYHNSPLHF. CDR3 nucleotides: TGCAGTGCTAGACCTAGGGGTGGGACACCTTATCATAATTCACCCCTCCACTTT.

This chain joins TRBV20-1 and TRBJ2-3; no reliable D call. This CDR3 contains 11 residues. The ends were cut back, 6 bases at V and 5 bases at J, with 9 bases in the middle. CDR1 is DFQATT, CDR2 SNEGSKA, per germline (reference sequence). The CDR3 coding sequence is TGCAGTGCCCTTGCTAGAGATACGCAGTATTTT. Its protein product is CSALARDTQYF.

The chain links TRBV7-9 to TRBJ2-1; D may be TRBD2 (5 bases). V was clipped by 5 bases and J by 8 bases, with 16 bases between them. CDR1 is SEHNR, CDR2 FQNEAQ, per germline (reference sequence). CDR3 length equals 14 residues. This chain's CDR3 is CASSPTVAIHEQFF. Written as DNA, the CDR3 is TGTGCCAGCAGCCCAACTGTAGCGATCCATGAGCAGTTCTTC.

This clonotype was detected only a few times. The chain couples TRBV28 to TRBJ2-3; unclear D gene. In germline, CDR1 is MDHEN, CDR2 SYDVKM. CDR3 length equals 17 residues. The V end lost 3 bases, the J end lost 0 bases, and 16 bases lay between the germline ends. The CDR3 spells CASSFPLRITSTDTQYF. The DNA for the CDR3 is TGTGCCAGCAGTTTCCCGCTTAGAATAACTAGCACAGATACGCAGTATTTT.

This clonotype was recorded many times. V is TRBV29-1 and J is TRBJ1-1; D unclear. The V gene's germline CDR1 is SQVTM and CDR2 ANQGSEA. Between the trimmed V and J ends, which lost 7 bases and 0 bases, there was a span of 12 bases. The CDR3 extends over 13 amino acids. CDR3 sequence reads: CSAQGLMNTEAFF. CDR3 coding DNA: TGCAGCGCCCAAGGACTCATGAACACTGAAGCTTTCTTT.

This clonotype was detected many times. V usage is TRBV6-6 and J usage is TRBJ2-1, with D perhaps matching TRBD2 (5 bases). The CDR3 is 13 residues long. Germline V gives CDR1 MNHNY, CDR2 SVGAGI (reference sequence). Deletions cut 6 bases from V and 9 bases from J, with 15 bases between. The CDR3 DNA follows: TGTGCCAGCAGGCGAACTAGAGATTTTGAGCAGTTCTTC. It translates to CASRRTRDFEQFF.

V usage is TRBV11-2 and J usage is TRBJ2-3; 8 nucleotides agree with TRBD1. V lost 2 bases, J lost 1 base, and 5 bases stayed unmatched. This CDR3 is built from 16 residues. Germline-derived CDR1 and CDR2 are SGHAT and FQNNGV. CDR3 bases: TGTGCCAGCAGCTTATATTCGACAGGGGGCACAGATACGCAGTATTTT. Translating it yields CASSLYSTGGTDTQYF.

This clonotype was found many times. The chain recombines TRBV7-2 with TRBJ2-7, with D perhaps TRBD2 (6 bases). Germline CDR1 and CDR2: SGHTA and FQGNSA. CDR3 size: 15 residues. Trimming removed 4 bases from V and 4 bases from J, with 17 bases in between. The CDR3 protein is CASSSTGVGPYEQYF. The DNA for the CDR3 is TGTGCCAGCAGCTCTACGGGAGTGGGACCTTACGAGCAGTACTTC.